The clone carrying this TCR beta chain was detected a few times. Its target is not known. Researchers built TCR beta libraries using quantitative 5'-RACE with molecular barcodes. Using its own MiXCR run on the 5' RACE reads, TCRdb lists one record per CDR3 protein. The table shows hundreds of thousands of distinct CDR3 sequences, with about 12% occurring only once. The source of the sample is a study of CD8 T cells in ankylosing spondylitis. Study conclusions and caveats: Those disease-linked clones were CD8+; they were also relatively rare in peripheral blood. For ankylosing spondylitis blood, a TCR beta motif of several highly homologous variants appeared characteristic.

This clonotype was obtained from a male donor with ankylosing spondylitis. Sample: blood, either unsorted or a sorted T cell fraction (not recorded which).

This CDR3 reads CASSPDTASYEQYV. CDR3 nucleotides: TGCGCCAGCAGCCCGGACACTGCCTCCTACGAGCAGTACGTC. The chain combines TRBV5-1 with TRBJ2-7, with D possibly being TRBD1 (5 bases). This CDR3 comprises 14 residues. The germline V gene has CDR1 SGHRS and CDR2 YFSETQ. The V end was cut by 4 bases, the J end by 0 bases, with 11 bases between.